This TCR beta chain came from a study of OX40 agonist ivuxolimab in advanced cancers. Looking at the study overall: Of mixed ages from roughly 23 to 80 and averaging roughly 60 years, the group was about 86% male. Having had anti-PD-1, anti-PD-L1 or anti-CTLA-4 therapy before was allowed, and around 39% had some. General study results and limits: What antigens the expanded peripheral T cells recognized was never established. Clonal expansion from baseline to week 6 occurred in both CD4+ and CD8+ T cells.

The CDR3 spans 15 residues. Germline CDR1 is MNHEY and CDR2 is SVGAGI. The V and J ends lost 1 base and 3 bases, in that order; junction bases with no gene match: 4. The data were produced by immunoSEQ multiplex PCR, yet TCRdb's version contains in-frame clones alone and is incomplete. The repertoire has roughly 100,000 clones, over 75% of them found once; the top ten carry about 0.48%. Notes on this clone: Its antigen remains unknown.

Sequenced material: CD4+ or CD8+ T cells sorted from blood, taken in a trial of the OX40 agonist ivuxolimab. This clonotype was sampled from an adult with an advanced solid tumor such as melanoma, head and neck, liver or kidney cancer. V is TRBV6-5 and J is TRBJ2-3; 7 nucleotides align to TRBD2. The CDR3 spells CASSYYGGRTDTQYF. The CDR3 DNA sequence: TGTGCCAGCAGTTACTACGGGGGGAGGACAGATACGCAGTATTTT.